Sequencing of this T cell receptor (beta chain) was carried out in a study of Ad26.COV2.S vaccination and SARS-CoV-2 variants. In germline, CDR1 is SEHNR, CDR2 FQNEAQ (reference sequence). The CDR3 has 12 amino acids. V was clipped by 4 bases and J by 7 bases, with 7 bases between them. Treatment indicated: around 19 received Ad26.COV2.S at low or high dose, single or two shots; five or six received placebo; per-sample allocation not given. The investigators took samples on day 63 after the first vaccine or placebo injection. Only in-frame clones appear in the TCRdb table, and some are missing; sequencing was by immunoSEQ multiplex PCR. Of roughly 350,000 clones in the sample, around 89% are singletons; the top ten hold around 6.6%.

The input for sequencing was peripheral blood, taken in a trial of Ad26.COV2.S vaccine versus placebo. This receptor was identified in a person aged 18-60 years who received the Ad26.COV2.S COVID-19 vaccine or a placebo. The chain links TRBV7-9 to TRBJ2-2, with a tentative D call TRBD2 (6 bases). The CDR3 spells CASSSGLGELFF. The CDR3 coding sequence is TGTGCCAGCAGCTCGGGACTCGGGGAGCTGTTTTTT.